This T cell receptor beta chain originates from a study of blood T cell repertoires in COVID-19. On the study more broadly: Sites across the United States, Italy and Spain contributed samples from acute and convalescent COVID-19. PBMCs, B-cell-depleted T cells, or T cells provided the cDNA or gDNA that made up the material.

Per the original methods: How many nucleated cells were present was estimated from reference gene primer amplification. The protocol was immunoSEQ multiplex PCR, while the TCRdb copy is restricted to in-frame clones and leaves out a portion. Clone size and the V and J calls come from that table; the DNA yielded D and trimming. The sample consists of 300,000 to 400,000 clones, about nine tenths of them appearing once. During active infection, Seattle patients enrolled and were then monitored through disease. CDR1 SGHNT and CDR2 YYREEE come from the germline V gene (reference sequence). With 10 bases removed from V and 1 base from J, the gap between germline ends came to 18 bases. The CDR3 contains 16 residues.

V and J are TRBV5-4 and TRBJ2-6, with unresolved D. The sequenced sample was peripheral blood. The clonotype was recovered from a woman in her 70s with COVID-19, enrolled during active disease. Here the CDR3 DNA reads TGTGCCTCCCAGGAACCGCCACTTTCTGGGGCCAACGTCCTGACTTTC. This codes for CASQEPPLSGANVLTF.